The 9 T cell receptor beta chains below come from one sample, sequenced in a study of shared T cell receptors in the human thymus. Sequencing used immunoSEQ multiplex PCR; TCRdb keeps in-frame clones, though not all of them. The sample yields about 540,000 clones, approximately 80% seen once. This same sample was also part of a study on human thymus T cells.

Sequencing was performed on thymocytes. The receptors originated from a boy under two years old with a congenital heart defect.

This chain joins TRBV6-5 and TRBJ2-7, with a possible D match to TRBD1 (5 bases). Germline V gives CDR1 MNHEY, CDR2 SVGAGI. The CDR3 is made up of 13 amino acids. The V and J ends lost 0 bases and 5 bases respectively, with 8 bases between them. The CDR3 nucleotides are TGTGCCAGCAGTTACTCGGGCAGGGACGAGCAGTACTTC. This codes for CASSYSGRDEQYF.

The rearrangement uses TRBV5-4 and TRBJ2-7; the D is unclear. The CDR3 extends over 14 amino acids. Looked up from germline, CDR1 is SGHNT and CDR2 is YYREEE (reference sequence). Trimming left V 2 bases short and J 4 bases short, with 13 bases between. Here the CDR3 DNA reads TGTGCCAGCAGCTTAGAAGAGGCACCGTACGAGCAGTACTTC. This sequence encodes CASSLEEAPYEQYF.

In nucleotides, the CDR3 is TGTGCCAGCAGCCAAGGGACTAGCGGGAGAGGGCAAGAGACCCAGTACTTC. This translates into CASSQGTSGRGQETQYF. The V call is TRBV14, the J call TRBJ2-5; 13 nucleotides match TRBD2. CDR1 is SGHDN, CDR2 FVKESK, per germline. The CDR3 is 17 residues long. V lost 1 base, J lost 2 bases, and 4 bases stayed unmatched.

The chain uses TRBV6-6 and TRBJ2-7, with 8 bases matching TRBD1. The trim removed 6 bases at V and 3 bases at J, leaving 4 bases unmatched. In germline, CDR1 is MNHNY, CDR2 SVGAGI (reference sequence). CDR3 length equals 13 residues. The CDR3 here is CASRDRDFYEQYF. In DNA, the CDR3 is TGTGCCAGCAGGGACAGGGACTTCTACGAGCAGTACTTC.

CDR3 sequence: CASSLGRDRLSEQFF. CDR3 in DNA: TGTGCCAGCAGCTTAGGAAGGGACAGGCTGAGTGAGCAGTTCTTC. The chain is built from TRBV13 and TRBJ2-1; 8 bases are a match to TRBD1. There are 15 residues in the CDR3. The V gene end was trimmed by 0 bases and the J gene end by 9 bases; junction bases not matched to a gene: 7. The V gene's germline CDR1 is PRHDT and CDR2 FYEKMQ (reference sequence).

The chain carries TRBV10-3 and TRBJ2-1; TRBD2 agrees at 7 bases. Germline-derived CDR1 and CDR2 are ENHRY and SYGVKD. The CDR3 spans 15 residues. Unmatched junction bases numbered 9, after V lost 4 bases and J lost 6 bases. CDR3 sequence: CAISGGSYPFNEQFF. CDR3 DNA sequence: TGTGCCATCAGTGGCGGGAGCTACCCTTTCAATGAGCAGTTCTTC.

This rearrangement joins TRBV2 to TRBJ2-1, with 10 nucleotides matching TRBD2. The V segment lost 6 bases and the J segment 1 base; nucleotides outside the gene matches: 6. Germline V gives CDR1 SNHLY, CDR2 FYNNEI. The CDR3 runs to 16 residues. CDR3 residues: CASRAATSGSYNEQFF. The CDR3 DNA reads TGTGCCAGCAGAGCTGCGACTAGCGGGTCCTACAATGAGCAGTTCTTC. The full variable domain, in which reference TRBV2 and TRBJ2-1 provide the parts outside the CDR3, is EPEVTQTPSHQVTQMGQEVILRCVPISNHLYFYWYRQILGQKVEFLVSFYNNEISEKSEIFDDQFSVERPDGSNFTLKIRSTKLEDSAMYFCASRAATSGSYNEQFFGPGTRLTVL.

This clone turned up a few times. The chain carries TRBV28 and TRBJ2-4, with D perhaps matching TRBD1 (5 bases). From germline, CDR1 is MDHEN and CDR2 SYDVKM. V was cut by 3 bases and J by 0 bases, with 9 bases left in between. This CDR3 spans 15 amino acids. The CDR3 nucleotides read TGTGCCAGCAGTTTTACAGGATCAGCCAAAAACATTCAGTACTTC. Translated: CASSFTGSAKNIQYF.

V gene TRBV28 combines with J gene TRBJ1-1, with 9 bases that match TRBD1. Germline CDR1 reads MDHEN; CDR2 reads SYDVKM. The CDR3 spans 14 residues. V lost 4 bases to trimming and J lost 2 bases; unmatched junction nucleotides: 2. CDR3 in amino acids: CASSWDRDNTEAFF. CDR3 in DNA: TGTGCCAGCAGTTGGGACAGGGACAACACTGAAGCTTTCTTT.